This T cell receptor beta chain derives from a study of blood T cell repertoires in COVID-19. Trimming took off 7 bases at V and 4 bases at J, with 19 bases between the two ends. The CDR3 consists of 15 residues. The germline gives CDR1 ENHRY, CDR2 SYGVKD. Data came from immunoSEQ multiplex PCR; TCRdb stores just in-frame clones and leaves some out. The data hold some 200,000 clones, with about 90% observed a single time. Material for sequencing was peripheral blood. This clonotype was sampled from a young woman who had recovered from COVID-19. V gene TRBV10-3 combines with J gene TRBJ1-2; possibly TRBD1 for D (6 bases). CDR3 sequence (DNA): TGTGCCATCACCACAGAGGGGGGGAGAGTCTATGGCTACACCTTC. Encoded protein: CAITTEGGRVYGYTF.